A selection of T cell receptor beta chains follows, all from one sample in a study of CD8+CD57+ T cells in acquired aplastic anemia. In TCRdb, the reads were re-called with MiXCR into one record per CDR3 protein. Altogether around 400,000 distinct CDR3 sequences are present, around 68% being singletons, with the ten largest covering less than 4%. Sequences were obtained from sorted CD4+, CD8+, or CD8+CD57+ T cells (not recorded which) from PBMCs. These receptors all come from a human donor in good health, serving as a control. The CDR3 runs from the conserved cysteine through the conserved F or W. The D gene is left open where the match is weak. Expanded clones are given a class, and other clones once, few, many or no size at all.

NA	TRBV9	once	TRBJ1-2	TGTGCCAGCAGCGTAGCGGCGGAGGGGTGTGACGACACCTTC	CASSVAAEGCDDTF
NA	TRBV20-1	NA	TRBJ1-6	TGCAGTGCTAGAGATCGGTGGGGCGGGTCCTACAATTCACCCCTCCACTTT	CSARDRWGGSYNSPLHF
NA	TRBV29-1	few	TRBJ1-2	TGCAGCGTTGGGGACTCCCCTGGCTACACCTTC	CSVGDSPGYTF
TRBD1	TRBV20-1	many	TRBJ1-5	TGCAGTGCAGGGGACAGGGTCAATCAGCCCCAGCATTTT	CSAGDRVNQPQHF
NA	TRBV7-2	NA	TRBJ2-6	TGTGCCAGCAGCTTAGAAGGACAAACCCATGATGGGGCCAACGTCCTGACTTTC	CASSLEGQTHDGANVLTF
TRBD2	TRBV5-1	few	TRBJ2-3	TGCGCCAGCAGCGTGACTAGCGGGAGCACAGATACGCAGTATTTT	CASSVTSGSTDTQYF
NA	TRBV20-1	NA	TRBJ1-1	TGCAGTGCTAGACATCCGGCGAATGAAGAAGCTTTCTTT	CSARHPANEEAFF
NA	TRBV19	many	TRBJ1-1	TGTGCCAGTAGTATAGCGGACACCATGGGAGAAGCTTTCTTT	CASSIADTMGEAFF
NA	TRBV7-2	NA	TRBJ2-5	TGTGCCAGCAGGAACAACGAGAAGTCCCAAGAGACCCAGTACTTC	CASRNNEKSQETQYF
TRBD2	TRBV7-2	NA	TRBJ2-1	TGCGCCAGCAGCTCCGAGCGGGGCGGGGGGTATGAGCAGTTCTTC	CASSSERGGGYEQFF
NA	TRBV5-1	many	TRBJ2-3	TGCGCCAGCAGCTCCTTAGCGGAATTCACAGATACGCAGTATTTT	CASSSLAEFTDTQYF
NA	TRBV15	NA	TRBJ2-5	TGTGCCACCAGCAGAGATGGTAGAGGGCCCGAGACCCAGTACTTC	CATSRDGRGPETQYF
TRBD2	TRBV6-2/TRBV6-3	many	TRBJ2-3	TGTGCCAGCAGGACGACTAGCGGGGGGACAGATACGCAGTATTTT	CASRTTSGGTDTQYF
TRBD1	TRBV20-1	NA	TRBJ2-3	TGCAGTGCTAAGGACCGGACAGGCGCAGATACGCAGTATTTT	CSAKDRTGADTQYF
NA	TRBV25-1	few	TRBJ2-7	TGCGCCAGCAGCCTGGGAGAGTTCTACGAGCAGTACTTC	CASSLGEFYEQYF
TRBD1	TRBV4-2	NA	TRBJ2-1	TGTGCCAGCAGTGGTGGCGTTGGACAGGGGGGGAATGAGCAGTTCTTC	CASSGGVGQGGNEQFF
NA	TRBV6-5	many	TRBJ1-5	TGTGCCAGCGGGTGGAATCAGCCCCAGCATTTT	CASGWNQPQHF
NA	TRBV4-3	many	TRBJ1-1	TGCGCCAGCAGCCAAGAAATGGGGACTGAAGCTTTCTTT	CASSQEMGTEAFF
TRBD1	TRBV19	NA	TRBJ1-5	TGTGCCACCCGGGACAGGGTTAATCAGCCCCAGCATTTT	CATRDRVNQPQHF
TRBD2	TRBV7-9	NA	TRBJ2-1	TGTGCCAGCAGGTGCTATGAACTAGCGTACCAGCAGTTCTTC	CASRCYELAYQQFF
TRBD1	TRBV4-3	NA	TRBJ1-1	TGCGCCAGCAGTAAAGACAGGGCTGAAGCTTTCTTT	CASSKDRAEAFF
NA	TRBV7-9	many	TRBJ1-2	TGTGCCAGCAGCTTAGAAGAACCCTTTGGCTACACCTTC	CASSLEEPFGYTF
NA	TRBV6-6	many	TRBJ2-3	TGTGCCACTAATCCTAGCACAGATACGCAGTATTTT	CATNPSTDTQYF
TRBD1	TRBV20-1	many	TRBJ2-7	TGCAGTGCTAGAGACCCGGGACAGGGTCTGTACGAGCAGTACTTC	CSARDPGQGLYEQYF
NA	TRBV5-6	once	TRBJ1-4	TGTGCCAGCAGCTGGGGGGGCAGAAAGACAACTAATGAAAAACTGTTTTTT	CASSWGGRKTTNEKLFF
TRBD1	TRBV20-1	NA	TRBJ2-7	TGCAGTGCTAGAGAGGACGGGACAGGGGGCGTCTACGAGCAGTACTTC	CSAREDGTGGVYEQYF
TRBD2	TRBV2	NA	TRBJ2-1	TGTGCCAGCAGGGTTAGCGGGGGTAATGAGCAGTTCTTC	CASRVSGGNEQFF
NA	TRBV6-1	many	TRBJ1-5	TGTGCCACTCAACAGGGCAATCAGCCCCAGCATTTT	CATQQGNQPQHF
NA	TRBV9	NA	TRBJ1-1	TGTGCCAGTAGTATATATTACGGGAAGGGGAATGAATCTTTCTTT	CASSIYYGKGNESFF
TRBD2	TRBV12-3/TRBV12-4	NA	TRBJ2-2	TGTGCCAGCAGAACAGATGGACTAGCGGTCGGGGAGCTGTTTTTT	CASRTDGLAVGELFF
TRBD2	TRBV19	NA	TRBJ2-5	TGTGCCAGTAGTCGATCCGGACTAGCAATCAGCAGCGACACCCAGTACTTC	CASSRSGLAISSDTQYF
NA	TRBV9	NA	TRBJ2-3	NA	CASSVGAGAAYEHF
NA	TRBV4-2	NA	TRBJ1-6	TGTGCCAGCAGCCGGAAAATGGGGTACAATTCACCCCTCCACTTT	CASSRKMGYNSPLHF
NA	TRBV7-2	NA	TRBJ2-7	TGTGCCAGCAGCTTAACGCAGGGAAACACTGAAGCTCTCTACTTC	CASSLTQGNTEALYF
TRBD2	TRBV20-1	NA	TRBJ2-7	TGCAGTGCTAGGTCGCTAGCGGGGAGCTCCTACGAGCAGTACTTC	CSARSLAGSSYEQYF
NA	TRBV10-3	NA	TRBJ2-3	TGTGCCAGGGCGGGACGAGAGGGGGGCACAGATACGCAGTATTTT	CARAGREGGTDTQYF
NA	TRBV7-2	many	TRBJ1-1	TGTGCCAGCAGCTTCTCCGTGAACACTGAAGCTTTCTTT	CASSFSVNTEAFF
NA	TRBV7-6	NA	TRBJ1-4	TGTGCCAGCAGCTTAGCAGGGGAGGGTCAGCCCCAGCATCTGTTTTTT	CASSLAGEGQPQHLFF
TRBD2	TRBV11-3	once	TRBJ2-3	TGTGCCAGCTTTCAAGCGGGGGCCGGGAGCACAGATACGCAGTATTTT	CASFQAGAGSTDTQYF
TRBD1	TRBV4-1	NA	TRBJ1-4	TGCGCCAGCTGTCGGACAGGACGTAATGAAAAACTGTTTTTT	CASCRTGRNEKLFF
NA	TRBV9	many	TRBJ2-5	TGTGCCAGCAGCGTAGGACAGCACCAAGAGACCCAGTACTTC	CASSVGQHQETQYF
NA	TRBV12-3/TRBV12-4	NA	TRBJ1-2	TGTGCCAGCAGTTTTGCAGGCTTCGGCTACACCTTC	CASSFAGFGYTF
NA	TRBV19	many	TRBJ1-6	TGTGCCAGTGGTAAGGGGGGCTCCTCCTATAATTCACCCCTCCACTTT	CASGKGGSSYNSPLHF
TRBD1	TRBV5-1	NA	TRBJ2-7	TGCGCCAGCAGCCCGGGGGACAGGGGATCCTACGAGCAGTACTTC	CASSPGDRGSYEQYF
NA	TRBV7-4	NA	TRBJ1-2	TGTGCCAGCAGCCAAGCGGAGAACCGCTTTGGCTACACCTTC	CASSQAENRFGYTF
NA	TRBV4-1	NA	TRBJ2-7	TGCGCCAGCAGCCAGACAGGTTTGTCCTACGAGCAGTACTTC	CASSQTGLSYEQYF
NA	TRBV30	NA	TRBJ1-6	TGTGCCTGGAGACGGATTTATAATTCACCCCTCCACTTT	CAWRRIYNSPLHF
NA	TRBV5-1	many	TRBJ2-1	TGCGCCAGCAGCCTACAGAATGAGCAGTTCTTC	CASSLQNEQFF
NA	TRBV9	NA	TRBJ1-5	TGTGCCAGCAGTGGTAGCAGACAGCCCCAGCATTTT	CASSGSRQPQHF
NA	TRBV6-2/TRBV6-3	few	TRBJ2-1	TGCGCCAGCAGTTACGGGGGCAGGCCGAGGGATGAGCAGTTCTTC	CASSYGGRPRDEQFF
NA	TRBV29-1	NA	TRBJ1-2	TGCAGCGTTATAGCTAACTATGGCTACACCTTC	CSVIANYGYTF
TRBD1	TRBV2	few	TRBJ1-1	TGTGCCAGCAAACGGACAGGGGGCGTGGGAGCTTTCTTT	CASKRTGGVGAFF
NA	TRBV5-1	NA	TRBJ2-7	TGCGCCAGCAGCGGAGGGCCGAACACTGAGCAGTACTTC	CASSGGPNTEQYF
NA	TRBV20-1	NA	TRBJ1-6	TGCAGTGCTAGAGATCGTTCAGGGGACTATAATTCACCCCTCCACTTT	CSARDRSGDYNSPLHF
NA	TRBV7-2	NA	TRBJ1-2	TGTGCCAGCAGCTTGGGTGAGGGACTTTGGGACTACACCTTC	CASSLGEGLWDYTF
NA	TRBV19	NA	TRBJ1-5	TGTGCCAGTAGTATAGACAGGTTGTGGTTCCAGCATTTT	CASSIDRLWFQHF
NA	TRBV5-8	NA	TRBJ1-1	TGTGCCAGCAGCTTCCACTCGGAAGCTTTCTTT	CASSFHSEAFF
TRBD1	TRBV7-3	NA	TRBJ2-3	TGTGCCAGCAGCTTACAGGGGGCCGTCTACAATGAGCAGTATTTT	CASSLQGAVYNEQYF
NA	TRBV5-5	NA	TRBJ2-7	TGTGCCAGCAGCGTAGGGACAAGGGACGAGCAGTACTTC	CASSVGTRDEQYF